The 20 T cell receptor beta chains presented below share a single source sample, sequenced in a study of beta chain features in type 1 diabetes. Points from the study as a whole: Moderately but significantly shorter TCRB CDR3s were found in Type 1 diabetes patients in all four CD4+ subsets.

For these TCRs, the target antigens are not known. What was sequenced were expressed TCRB transcripts, since all of the isolated RNA had been reverse transcribed. The assay was immunoSEQ multiplex PCR, and TCRdb's table has in-frame clones only and misses some. The sample carries over 40,000 clones, 66% recorded once. Specimen: Tregs from blood. These receptors all stem from a woman younger than 35 with type 1 diabetes.

This sequence joins TRBV7-2 and TRBJ1-4; D uncertain. Germline V CDR1 and CDR2: SGHTA, FQGNSA. Between the trimmed V and J ends, which lost 1 base and 5 bases, there was a span of 17 bases. The length of the CDR3 is 17 residues. The CDR3 DNA is TGTGCCAGCAGCTTAGGATATAGGCTACAGCAAAATGAAAAACTGTTTTTT. It yields the protein CASSLGYRLQQNEKLFF.

The CDR3: CACTGRGQPQHF. The CDR3 nucleotides are TGTGCCTGTACAGGGAGGGGGCAGCCCCAGCATTTT. The V and J genes are TRBV30 and TRBJ1-5; possible D gene TRBD1, 6 bases. The germline CDR1 and CDR2 sequences are GTSNPN and SVGIG (reference sequence). This CDR3 comprises 12 residues. The V end was cut by 6 bases, the J end by 7 bases, with 13 bases between.

The V call is TRBV5-1, the J call TRBJ2-7; weak D call: TRBD2 (5 bases). With 0 bases removed from V and 5 bases from J, the gap between germline ends came to 15 bases. Germline CDR1 is SGHRS and CDR2 is YFSETQ. The CDR3 contains 15 residues. This CDR3 reads CASSLAAGLGNEQYF. The CDR3 DNA is TGCGCCAGCAGCTTGGCGGCAGGCCTCGGGAACGAGCAGTACTTC.

CDR3 protein: CAWGGSSAKNIQYF. CDR3 sequence (DNA): TGTGCCTGGGGGGGGAGTTCGGCCAAAAACATTCAGTACTTC. The rearrangement links TRBV30 to TRBJ2-4; weak D call: TRBD2 (6 bases). With 5 bases removed from V and 1 base from J, the gap between germline ends came to 12 bases. This CDR3 comprises 14 residues. Germline CDR1 reads GTSNPN; CDR2 reads SVGIG (reference sequence).

The V call is TRBV7-9, the J call TRBJ1-4; 9 positions match TRBD1. Germline lookup yields CDR1 SEHNR and CDR2 FQNEAQ (reference sequence). CDR3 length: 15 residues. V trimming: 1 base; J trimming: 5 bases; junction bases outside the gene matches: 2. CDR3 bases: TGTGCCAGCAGCTTAGAGGGGACAGGGAATGAAAAACTGTTTTTT. Protein product: CASSLEGTGNEKLFF.

The rearrangement uses TRBV2 and TRBJ2-7; unclear D gene. The CDR3 sequence is 15 residues long. The germline V gene has CDR1 SNHLY and CDR2 FYNNEI. Trimming removed 4 bases at V and 4 bases at J, with 17 bases between. DNA of the CDR3: TGTGCCAGCAGTGGGCGACTTTTAGGTGGTTACGAGCAGTACTTC. It codes for CASSGRLLGGYEQYF.

The chain uses TRBV7-2 and TRBJ1-6, with no clear D. V was cut by 3 bases and J by 9 bases, with 15 bases left in between. The CDR3 runs 15 residues. Germline assignment: CDR1 SGHTA and CDR2 FQGNSA. CDR3 nucleotides: TGTGCCAGCAGCTTGGACCTAGCATTGGCTTCACCCCTCCACTTT. Amino acid sequence: CASSLDLALASPLHF. The full variable domain, rest sourced from reference TRBV7-2 and TRBJ1-6, is GAGVSQSPSNKVTEKGKDVELRCDPISGHTALYWYRQSLGQGLEFLIYFQGNSAPDKSGLPSDRFSAERTGGSVSTLTIQRTQQEDSAVYLCASSLDLALASPLHFGNGTRLTVT.

V gene TRBV18 combines with J gene TRBJ2-3, with TRBD2 as a possible D gene (7 bases). Germline loops: CDR1 KGHSH, CDR2 LQKENI. Trimming cost V 3 bases and J 2 bases, with 18 bases left between them. The CDR3 loop spans 17 amino acids. In nucleotides, the CDR3 is TGTGCCAGCTCACCCCGGTACGGGCGGGGGCCCACAGATACGCAGTATTTT. Protein sequence: CASSPRYGRGPTDTQYF.

In its sample, this clone was seen a few times. The V gene is TRBV19, the J gene TRBJ1-1; perhaps TRBD1 as D (5 bases). The CDR3 totals 18 residues. The V and J ends lost 3 bases and 12 bases respectively, with 32 bases between them. Germline V gene lookup returns CDR1 LNHDA and CDR2 SQIVND (reference sequence). DNA of the CDR3: TGTGCCAGTAGTATTCCGACGAACCCGTCGCGAACACTGGGGGGAACTTTCTTT. Translated, it gives CASSIPTNPSRTLGGTFF.

J is TRBJ1-5 and V is TRBV2, with D maybe TRBD1 (5 bases). The length of the CDR3 is 12 residues. Germline CDR1 is SNHLY and CDR2 is FYNNEI. The ends were cut back, 9 bases at V and 7 bases at J, with 13 bases in the middle. CDR3 bases: TGTGCCAGTAGACAGCGGGGACAGCCCCAGCATTTT. It translates to CASRQRGQPQHF.

V gene TRBV18 combines with J gene TRBJ1-6, with TRBD1 as a possible D gene (5 bases). V was pared by 3 bases and J by 8 bases, with 20 bases between. This CDR3 comprises 17 residues. The germline CDR1 and CDR2 sequences are KGHSH and LQKENI. For the CDR3, the DNA is TGTGCCAGCTCACCCAACTCCCGGGGGGGGGTTGATTCACCCCTCCACTTT. This translates into CASSPNSRGGVDSPLHF.

The rearrangement joins TRBV4-3 to TRBJ1-4; the D gene is possibly TRBD1 (6 bases). The CDR3 spans 14 residues. Germline loops: CDR1 LGHNA, CDR2 YSLEER. V was trimmed by 4 bases and J by 7 bases, leaving 13 bases between them. In DNA, the CDR3 is TGCGCCAGCAGCCCCCAAGCAGGGGTTGAAAAACTGTTTTTT. This sequence encodes CASSPQAGVEKLFF.

This clone turned up a few times. The V and J genes are TRBV28 and TRBJ1-1; no clear D gene. V was trimmed by 3 bases and J by 1 base, leaving 6 bases between them. In germline, CDR1 is MDHEN, CDR2 SYDVKM. The CDR3 has 13 amino acids. CDR3 in DNA: TGTGCCAGCAGTTTTGGCAGGAACACTGAAGCTTTCTTT. Translation gives CASSFGRNTEAFF.

This clone came up once. The V gene is TRBV6-5, the J gene TRBJ1-1; 7 bases line up with TRBD1. The V gene's germline CDR1 is MNHEY and CDR2 SVGAGI. CDR3 size: 14 residues. Losses at the gene ends were 5 bases for V and 7 bases for J; bases not matched to a gene: 10. The CDR3 is CASSASTGRNEAFF. CDR3 nucleotide sequence: TGTGCCAGCAGTGCATCGACAGGGAGGAATGAAGCTTTCTTT.

The V call is TRBV5-8, the J call TRBJ1-4, with TRBD1 matching over 7 bases. Germline V lookup: CDR1 SGHTS, CDR2 YDEGEE. The V and J ends lost 4 bases and 2 bases, in that order; junction bases with no gene match: 8. There are 16 residues in the CDR3. The CDR3 region is CASSNKGGNTNEKLFF. DNA of the CDR3: TGTGCCAGCAGCAATAAAGGGGGCAACACTAATGAAAAACTGTTTTTT.

The V and J genes are TRBV6-5 and TRBJ2-2; 7 bases match TRBD1. With V trimmed by 7 bases and J by 4 bases, 6 bases remained unmatched. CDR1 MNHEY and CDR2 SVGAGI come from the germline V gene. This CDR3 is built from 14 residues. DNA of the CDR3: TGTGCCAGCACCCGGACAGGTAGCACCGGGGAGCTGTTTTTT. It codes for CASTRTGSTGELFF.

The rearrangement joins TRBV23-1 to TRBJ1-5; 8 bases agree with TRBD1. Being an ORF, TRBV23-1 has a function that is uncertain. The CDR3 loop spans 14 amino acids. After removal of 4 bases from V and 1 base from J, the junction contained 0 bases not matched to a gene. The CDR3 bases are TGCGCCAGCAGTCCAGGGGGCAGCAATCAGCCCCAGCATTTT. It yields the protein CASSPGGSNQPQHF.

V and J are TRBV6-5 and TRBJ2-5; D not certain. The DNA end lines up better with TRBJ2-7; the J call may be wrong. Looked up from germline, CDR1 is MNHEY and CDR2 is SVGAGI. The CDR3 spans 16 residues. The CDR3, as DNA: TGTGCCAGCAGTTATGGTACCCCTTTGAGCTCCTACGAGCAGTACTTC. Amino acids: CASSYGTPLSSYEQYF.

This rearrangement joins TRBV28 to TRBJ2-1; D uncertain. The CDR3 length is 12 residues. V gave up 6 bases and J gave up 8 bases, with 11 bases separating them. Looked up from germline, CDR1 is MDHEN and CDR2 is SYDVKM. The CDR3 DNA reads TGTGCCAGCAGGATCCGAGCACATGAGCAGTTCTTC. Translation gives CASRIRAHEQFF. Full variable domain (outside the CDR3, taken from reference TRBV28 and TRBJ2-1): DVKVTQSSRYLVKRTGEKVFLECVQDMDHENMFWYRQDPGLGLRLIYFSYDVKMKEKGDIPEGYSVSREKKERFSLILESASTNQTSMYLCASRIRAHEQFFGPGTRLTVL.

The chain links TRBV27 to TRBJ1-5, with D unresolved. V lost 8 bases to trimming and J lost 3 bases, with 17 bases between them. The germline V gene has CDR1 MNHEY and CDR2 SMNVEV (reference sequence). The CDR3 consists of 15 residues. CDR3 in amino acids: CASGSFDTSNQPQHF. The CDR3 DNA reads TGTGCCAGCGGGTCGTTCGACACCTCCAATCAGCCCCAGCATTTT.